This T cell receptor (beta chain) was sequenced for a study of radiotherapy plus CTLA-4 blockade in lung cancer. This clone was picked up a small number of times. Other DNA variants within this sample encode the same CDR3. Some clones are missing from TCRdb's copy, which holds only in-frame ones; the method was immunoSEQ multiplex PCR. Of 110,000 or so clones in the sample, about 77% were seen once. The CDR3 spans 13 residues. Germline V lookup: CDR1 MRHNA, CDR2 SNTAGT. Trimming took 5 bases from V and 2 from J, leaving 7 bases between them. This specimen consisted of peripheral blood, obtained from a patient treated with radiotherapy plus ipilimumab. The receptor's source is a human donor with non-small cell lung cancer who had a partial response to radiotherapy plus ipilimumab. The V gene is TRBV6-4, the J gene TRBJ1-3; D may be TRBD1 (6 bases). The CDR3 spells CASSQGTGNTIYF. The CDR3 nucleotides are TGTGCCAGCAGTCAGGGGACTGGAAACACCATATATTTT.